This TCR beta chain was identified during a study of blood T cell repertoires in COVID-19. Study-level background: Spain, Italy and the United States supplied samples that represented acute and convalescent COVID-19. T cells, B-cell-depleted T cells, or PBMCs supplied cDNA or gDNA.

Per the original methods: Quantification of nucleated cells was approximated via reference gene primer amplification. The data were produced by immunoSEQ multiplex PCR, yet TCRdb's version contains in-frame clones alone and is incomplete. D and trimming were read from the DNA, whereas the V and J calls and clone size are those reported in that table. The table records around 40,000 clones, 86% of them present only once. The receptor comes from a man aged 55 to 70 with active COVID-19. Sequences were obtained from peripheral blood.

The CDR3 DNA is TGTGCCAGCAGCCCCCCTTCAGATACGCAGTATTTT. It codes for CASSPPSDTQYF. The chain carries TRBV3-1 (or the pseudogene TRBV3-2) and TRBJ2-3, with D uncertain. Germline V gene sequence: CDR1 LGHDT, CDR2 YNNKEL (reference sequence). Trimming cost V 4 bases and J 4 bases, with 6 bases left between them. The CDR3 contains 12 residues.